One sample yielded the 24 T cell receptor beta chains listed below, sequenced in a study of T cell responses to AZD1222 COVID-19 vaccine. Assay used: immunoSEQ multiplex PCR; TCRdb lists only in-frame clones, some missing. The data hold 120,000 or so clones, with roughly nine tenths observed a single time. Material: peripheral blood, obtained on day 0 of AZD1222 vaccination. The receptor set was obtained from an adult in good health.

The chain couples TRBV28 to TRBJ1-1; TRBD1 might be the D (6 bases). Germline assignment: CDR1 MDHEN and CDR2 SYDVKM. The V end was cut by 8 bases, the J end by 0 bases, with 10 bases between. The CDR3 has 13 residues. CDR3 sequence: CASRTGMNTEAFF. In nucleotides, the CDR3 is TGTGCCAGCCGAACAGGGATGAACACTGAAGCTTTCTTT.

The rearrangement uses TRBV15 and TRBJ2-7; D might be TRBD1 (6 bases). Germline V gene data show CDR1 as LNHNV and CDR2 as YYDKDF (reference sequence). The CDR3 runs 16 residues. V dropped 3 bases and J dropped 3 bases, with 18 bases sitting between them. The CDR3, as DNA: TGTGCCACCAGCAGCGAACTTCGGGACACCTACTACGAGCAGTACTTC. It codes for CATSSELRDTYYEQYF.

The chain combines TRBV5-4 with TRBJ2-5; 11 positions match TRBD2. Germline trimming cut 2 bases from V and 4 bases from J; bases unmatched to any gene: 7. Germline V gene sequence: CDR1 SGHNT, CDR2 YYREEE (reference sequence). This CDR3 contains 16 residues. This CDR3 reads CASSFISGTSGETQYF. Here the CDR3 DNA reads TGTGCCAGCAGCTTTATCTCCGGGACTAGCGGAGAGACCCAGTACTTC.

The chain couples TRBV25-1 to TRBJ1-6; D may be TRBD1 (5 bases). Germline lookup yields CDR1 MGHDK and CDR2 SYGVNS. The CDR3 has 12 residues. Trimming left V 7 bases short and J 10 bases short, with 11 bases between. The chain's CDR3 is CASTSGNSPLHF. CDR3 bases: TGTGCCAGCACCTCAGGGAACTCACCCCTCCACTTT.

The chain couples TRBV4-2 to TRBJ2-4, with D perhaps matching TRBD1 (6 bases). The V gene lost 4 bases and the J gene lost 8 bases, with 15 bases spanning the gap. There are 14 residues in the CDR3. CDR1 and CDR2 (germline): LGHNA, YNFKEQ. This chain's CDR3 is CASSPGGSQDIQYF. The CDR3 nucleotides are TGTGCCAGCAGCCCTGGGGGCAGCCAAGACATTCAGTACTTC.

The chain is built from TRBV6-5 and TRBJ1-5; maybe TRBD1 (6 bases). Trimming shortened V by 8 bases and J by 5 bases, and 13 bases separated the two germline ends. The germline CDR1 and CDR2 sequences are MNHEY and SVGAGI. There are 13 residues in the CDR3. CDR3 sequence: CASGNREHQPQHF. The CDR3, as DNA: TGTGCCAGCGGAAACAGGGAACATCAGCCCCAGCATTTT.

V is TRBV6-1 and J is TRBJ2-2; 10 positions agree with TRBD2. The CDR3 is made up of 15 amino acids. Germline CDR1 MNHNS, CDR2 SASEGT. Trimming removed 2 bases from V and 3 bases from J; junction bases left unmatched: 0. The CDR3 nucleotides are TGTGCCAGCAGTGAACTAGCGGGGGACACCGGGGAGCTGTTTTTT. Its translation is CASSELAGDTGELFF.

The CDR3 region has the DNA TGTGCCAGCTCACCGGACAGGGGGCTCGCCGGGGAGCTGTTTTTT. Protein product: CASSPDRGLAGELFF. The chain joins TRBV18 to TRBJ2-2, with 11 bases lining up with TRBD1. The V gene's germline CDR1 is KGHSH and CDR2 LQKENI. Losses at the gene ends were 3 bases for V and 6 bases for J; bases not matched to a gene: 3. The CDR3 contains 15 residues.

The V and J genes are TRBV27 and TRBJ1-1; 8 bases are shared with TRBD1. J lost 5 bases, V lost 5 bases, and 7 bases had no gene match. The germline CDR1 and CDR2 sequences are MNHEY and SMNVEV (reference sequence). This CDR3 is built from 14 residues. CDR3 protein: CASSIRTGITEAFF. CDR3 nucleotides: TGTGCCAGCAGTATCCGGACAGGGATAACTGAAGCTTTCTTT.

The gene calls are TRBV18 and TRBJ1-2; 9 nucleotides agree with TRBD1. The ends lost 2 bases at V and 4 bases at J; junction bases unmatched: 8. CDR3 length equals 16 residues. CDR1 KGHSH and CDR2 LQKENI come from the germline V gene. The CDR3: CASSPTTGGEGYGYTF. CDR3 coding DNA: TGTGCCAGCTCACCAACCACAGGGGGCGAAGGCTATGGCTACACCTTC.

This clone appeared once. The rearrangement uses TRBV7-9 and TRBJ1-5; D remains unclear. CDR1 and CDR2 from the germline V gene are SEHNR and FQNEAQ (reference sequence). The CDR3 runs 12 residues. V shed 4 bases and J shed 4 bases, with 5 bases lying between them. The CDR3 DNA reads TGTGCCAGCAGCTCAGTTAATCAGCCCCAGCATTTT. Its protein is CASSSVNQPQHF.

The chain links TRBV5-1 to TRBJ2-2; 7 bases line up with TRBD1. CDR3 length: 15 amino acids. The germline V gene has CDR1 SGHRS and CDR2 YFSETQ. Trimming removed 0 bases from V and 6 bases from J; junction bases left unmatched: 5. CDR3 amino acids: CASSLAKGASGELFF. As DNA, the CDR3 is TGCGCCAGCAGCTTGGCCAAGGGGGCATCCGGGGAGCTGTTTTTT.

V usage is TRBV9 and J usage is TRBJ2-7, with D perhaps matching TRBD1 or TRBD2 (5 bases each). The CDR3 loop spans 15 amino acids. The germline V gene has CDR1 SGDLS and CDR2 YYNGEE. Trimming pared 3 bases from V and 0 bases from J, leaving 13 bases between. CDR3 amino acids: CASSGGSRSSYEQYF. CDR3 nucleotide sequence: TGTGCCAGCAGCGGGGGGAGCAGGAGCTCCTACGAGCAGTACTTC.

This rearrangement joins TRBV18 to TRBJ1-1; D is ambiguous. Trimming left V 0 bases short and J 1 base short, with 12 bases between. The germline CDR1 and CDR2 sequences are KGHSH and LQKENI. This CDR3 region has 16 residues. The CDR3 DNA is TGTGCCAGCTCACCACCGAGGGAAGGTAGGAACACTGAAGCTTTCTTT. This translates into CASSPPREGRNTEAFF.

The rearrangement joins TRBV11-2 to TRBJ1-4; D is perhaps TRBD1 (5 bases). The germline V gene encodes CDR1 SGHAT and CDR2 FQNNGV. The CDR3 is 15 amino acids. V was shortened by 0 bases and J by 3 bases, with 8 bases between the two germline ends. The CDR3 sequence: CASSLDTRANEKLFF. DNA of the CDR3: TGTGCCAGCAGCTTAGACACCAGGGCTAATGAAAAACTGTTTTTT.

In this sample, this clone turned up once. The chain couples TRBV6-5 to TRBJ1-6, with 7 bases lining up with TRBD1. Looked up from germline, CDR1 is MNHEY and CDR2 is SVGAGI. V shed 7 bases and J 5 bases; nucleotides not matched to a gene: 8. This CDR3 is 15 amino acids long. In DNA form, the CDR3 reads TGTGCCAGCAAGATGGCAGGGGGAAATAATTCACCCCTCCACTTT. It yields the protein CASKMAGGNNSPLHF.

The J gene is TRBJ1-1, the V gene TRBV5-6; no reliable D call. The CDR3 totals 14 residues. Germline V gene data show CDR1 as SGHDT and CDR2 as YYEEEE. V was clipped by 4 bases and J by 0 bases, with 10 bases between them. The CDR3 DNA follows: TGTGCCAGCAGCGAGGTACAGATGAACACTGAAGCTTTCTTT. Translation gives CASSEVQMNTEAFF.

This clone was counted only a few times. Other DNA sequences in this sample translate to the same CDR3. This rearrangement joins TRBV5-4 to TRBJ1-2; weak D call: TRBD1 (5 bases). Germline V CDR1 and CDR2: SGHNT, YYREEE (reference sequence). The CDR3 covers 14 residues. Trimming cost V 0 bases and J 4 bases, with 10 bases left between them. The CDR3 loop reads CASSLEGRGYGYTF. In DNA form, the CDR3 reads TGTGCCAGCAGCTTGGAGGGACGGGGCTATGGCTACACCTTC.

This clone was picked up a small number of times. The J gene is TRBJ1-1, the V gene TRBV20-1; D not certain. V shed 4 bases and J shed 6 bases, with 9 bases lying between them. The CDR3 has 11 residues. Germline CDR1 DFQATT, CDR2 SNEGSKA (reference sequence). The CDR3 DNA reads as TGCAGTGCTAAAGACGGAGCTGAAGCTTTCTTT. Translating gives CSAKDGAEAFF.

The chain joins TRBV3-1 (or the pseudogene TRBV3-2) to TRBJ1-5, with TRBD1 matching 7 bases. With 4 bases clipped from V and 0 bases from J, the junction kept 6 bases outside the gene matches. Germline CDR1 is LGHDT and CDR2 is YNNKEL (reference sequence). CDR3 length: 16 residues. The chain's CDR3 is CASSLGTANSNQPQHF. The DNA for the CDR3 is TGTGCCAGCAGCCTCGGGACAGCTAATAGCAATCAGCCCCAGCATTTT.

The V call is TRBV5-1, the J call TRBJ2-5; 13 bases agree with TRBD2. With V trimmed by 4 bases and J by 2 bases, 2 bases remained unmatched. The CDR3 contains 15 residues. Per the germline V gene, CDR1 is SGHRS and CDR2 is YFSETQ. CDR3 sequence: CASSPGLAGQETQYF. The CDR3 DNA sequence: TGCGCCAGCAGCCCGGGACTAGCGGGACAAGAGACCCAGTACTTC. The whole variable domain, filled in from reference TRBV5-1 and TRBJ2-5, reads KAGVTQTPRYLIKTRGQQVTLSCSPISGHRSVSWYQQTPGQGLQFLFEYFSETQRNKGNFPGRFSGRQFSNSRSEMNVSTLELGDSALYLCASSPGLAGQETQYFGPGTRLLVL.

This clone was observed a handful of times. This sequence joins TRBV4-1 and TRBJ2-7; D may be TRBD1 or TRBD2 (6 bases each). The CDR3 runs 14 residues. The germline gives CDR1 MGHRA, CDR2 YSYEKL. V shed 3 bases and J shed 5 bases, with 14 bases lying between them. Here the CDR3 DNA reads TGCGCCAGCAGCCAGGAGGGGGAAGCGGACGAGCAGTACTTC. Encoded protein: CASSQEGEADEQYF.

The rearrangement joins TRBV10-3 to TRBJ2-1, with D perhaps TRBD2 (5 bases). Trimming stripped 0 bases from V and 6 bases from J, with 18 bases between. Per germline, CDR1 ENHRY and CDR2 SYGVKD. This CDR3 contains 17 residues. The CDR3 protein is CAISESGAGIAANEQFF. The DNA of the CDR3 is TGTGCCATCAGTGAGTCGGGAGCTGGGATTGCGGCCAATGAGCAGTTCTTC.

The rearrangement joins TRBV27 to TRBJ2-2; D may be TRBD1 (6 bases). Germline V gene data show CDR1 as MNHEY and CDR2 as SMNVEV (reference sequence). The CDR3 is 15 amino acids. The ends were cut back, 3 bases at V and 5 bases at J, with 13 bases in the middle. The DNA of the CDR3 is TGTGCCAGCAGTTTTCTTACAGGGAATACCGGGGAGCTGTTTTTT. Translated: CASSFLTGNTGELFF.